The 9 T cell receptor beta chains below come from one sample, sequenced in a study of shared clonotypes between healthy human individuals. This table comes from immunoSEQ multiplex PCR, and its TCRdb copy is limited to in-frame clones, with some not included. Seen here are millions of clones, roughly 95% observed once, and the top ten hold 0.13%. Material: naive CD4+ T cells sorted from blood. Subset described: CD45RA+ positively selected. These receptors were collected from a young man in good health.

As for this clone: Other DNA sequences in this sample translate to the same CDR3. CDR3 residues: CASSYSRGNSPLHF. As DNA, the CDR3 is TGTGCCAGCAGTTACTCACGAGGGAATTCACCCCTCCACTTT. The chain employs TRBV6-5 and TRBJ1-6; D is unresolved. CDR1 is MNHEY, CDR2 SVGAGI, per germline. The CDR3 loop spans 14 amino acids. Trimming cost V 0 bases and J 7 bases, with 7 bases left between them.

V is TRBV18 and J is TRBJ2-7; 8 nucleotides align to TRBD1. The CDR3 has 15 amino acids. Looked up from germline, CDR1 is KGHSH and CDR2 is LQKENI. The V gene end was trimmed by 6 bases and the J gene end by 1 base; junction bases not matched to a gene: 8. Here the CDR3 reads CASSPRTGTSYEQYF. The CDR3 DNA follows: TGTGCCAGCTCCCCAAGGACAGGGACTTCCTACGAGCAGTACTTC.

With respect to this clone: The same CDR3 can be traced to other DNA sequences in this sample. The J gene is TRBJ2-3, the V gene TRBV7-9; TRBD2 matches at 13 bases. J lost 1 base, V lost 5 bases, and 3 bases had no gene match. CDR1 and CDR2 from the germline V gene are SEHNR and FQNEAQ (reference sequence). The CDR3 has 16 residues. The DNA for the CDR3 is TGTGCCAGCAGCAGCGGACTAGCGGGGGGCACAGATACGCAGTATTTT. Its protein is CASSSGLAGGTDTQYF.

The chain couples TRBV5-1 to TRBJ1-2; 10 bases map to TRBD1. The J segment lost 8 bases and the V segment lost 4 bases, leaving 14 bases of the junction unmatched. The CDR3 has 16 amino acids. Germline CDR1 is SGHRS and CDR2 is YFSETQ. CDR3: CASSPLTSGTGAGYTF. CDR3 DNA: TGCGCCAGCAGCCCCCTTACCTCCGGGACAGGGGCGGGCTACACCTTC.

J is TRBJ1-4 and V is TRBV6-1; D not resolved. Trimming shortened V by 1 base and J by 7 bases, and 13 bases separated the two germline ends. The CDR3 consists of 15 residues. CDR1 is MNHNS and CDR2 is SASEGT in the germline V gene. The CDR3 coding sequence is TGTGCCAGCAGTGAAGGCCCAGGATTCTCTGAAAAACTGTTTTTT. Translated, it gives CASSEGPGFSEKLFF.

J is TRBJ2-7 and V is TRBV6-5; 9 bases are shared with TRBD2. Germline V lookup: CDR1 MNHEY, CDR2 SVGAGI. The CDR3 is 15 amino acids. Trimming took 5 bases from V and 2 from J; bases not matched to a gene: 7. The chain's CDR3 is CASSRVASGTYEQYF. The CDR3, as DNA: TGTGCCAGCAGTCGTGTGGCTAGCGGGACCTACGAGCAGTACTTC.

The chain carries TRBV2 and TRBJ2-1; D is perhaps TRBD1 (6 bases). V gave up 5 bases and J gave up 10 bases, with 12 bases separating them. In germline, CDR1 is SNHLY, CDR2 FYNNEI. The CDR3 has 12 residues. CDR3 protein: CASSSQGWEQFF. Written as DNA, the CDR3 is TGTGCCAGCAGTTCACAGGGATGGGAGCAGTTCTTC.

This clone has only one observation. The gene calls are TRBV7-8 and TRBJ1-6, with TRBD1 matching over 9 bases. Germline V gives CDR1 SGHVS, CDR2 FQNEAQ. V was clipped by 1 base and J by 10 bases; unmatched bases: 5. The CDR3 has 15 amino acids. The DNA of the CDR3 is TGTGCCAGCAGCTTAGTGGGGACAGGGAGCTCACCCCTCCACTTT. Protein product: CASSLVGTGSSPLHF. Filled out from reference TRBV7-8 and TRBJ1-6, the complete variable domain reads GAGVSQSPRYKVAKRGQDVALRCDPISGHVSLFWYQQALGQGPEFLTYFQNEAQLDKSGLPSDRFFAERPEGSVSTLKIQRTQQEDSAVYLCASSLVGTGSSPLHFGNGTRLTVT.

V is TRBV2 and J is TRBJ2-1, with TRBD1 matching 7 bases. The CDR3 loop spans 14 amino acids. Germline lookup yields CDR1 SNHLY and CDR2 FYNNEI. Germline trimming cut 2 bases from V and 4 bases from J; bases unmatched to any gene: 2. CDR3 DNA: TGTGCCAGCAGTGAATTGACAGGGTACAATGAGCAGTTCTTC. It translates to CASSELTGYNEQFF.